A selection of T cell receptor beta chains follows, all from one sample in a study of PD-1 blockade in classical Hodgkin lymphoma. TCRdb's table, derived via immunoSEQ multiplex PCR, lists solely in-frame clones and lacks some. The sample includes about 12,000 clones, approximately 79% seen only once; the top ten take just under 25%. The sequences come from peripheral blood mononuclear cells (PBMCs), collected at baseline. Receptors originate from a human donor with classical Hodgkin lymphoma. Each CDR3 is given with its conserved first and last residue. D genes are given only for firm matches. Expanded clones get a size class; other rows say once, few or many, or leave the size out.

>13|TRBJ2-7|TRBV18|-|-
CASSLSPGDEQYF
TGTGCCAGCTCACTATCTCCCGGGGACGAGCAGTACTTC
>15|TRBJ1-2|TRBV18|-|TRBD1
CASSDTGDTNYGYTF
TGTGCCAGCTCGGATACAGGGGACACTAACTATGGCTACACCTTC
>13|TRBJ2-7|TRBV15|-|TRBD2
CATSSLAGEEQYF
TGTGCCACCAGCTCCTTAGCGGGAGAAGAGCAGTACTTC
>13|TRBJ2-3|TRBV7-8|-|-
CASSLGPGDTQYF
TGTGCCAGCAGCCTGGGACCTGGAGATACGCAGTATTTT
>16|TRBJ2-1|TRBV5-6|-|TRBD2
CASSSVLAGAYNEQFF
TGTGCCAGCAGCTCGGTACTAGCGGGGGCATACAATGAGCAGTTCTTC
>17|TRBJ2-2|TRBV10-2|-|TRBD2
CASSDPSGSPNTGELFF
TGCGCCAGCAGTGATCCTAGCGGGAGCCCGAACACCGGGGAGCTGTTTTTT
>15|TRBJ2-3|TRBV7-9|-|TRBD2
CASSPTSGITDTQYF
TGTGCCAGCAGCCCCACTAGCGGTATCACAGATACGCAGTATTTT
>13|TRBJ2-7|TRBV6-1|-|-
CASSEARGGEQYF
TGTGCCAGCAGTGAAGCGAGGGGCGGGGAGCAGTACTTC
>15|TRBJ1-1|TRBV19|-|-
CASSTGNFVGTEAFF
TGTGCCAGTAGTACAGGGAATTTCGTTGGCACTGAAGCTTTCTTT
>13|TRBJ2-5|TRBV30|-|-
CAWTRGMRETQYF
TGTGCCTGGACGCGGGGAATGAGAGAGACCCAGTACTTC
>13|TRBJ2-7|TRBV5-1|-|TRBD2
CASRLAGTYEQYF
TGCGCCAGCAGACTAGCGGGAACCTACGAGCAGTACTTC
>14|TRBJ2-7|TRBV6-1|-|-
CAANHRGIGAEQYF
TGTGCCGCCAACCATCGGGGGATAGGGGCCGAGCAGTACTTC
>15|TRBJ2-7|TRBV6-1|once|-
CASSGGWRGFYEQYF
TGTGCCAGCAGTGGCGGCTGGCGGGGATTCTACGAGCAGTACTTC
>16|TRBJ2-4|TRBV2|-|-
CASSERSLAAKNIQYF
TGTGCCAGCAGTGAAAGAAGCCTGGCAGCCAAAAACATTCAGTACTTC
>14|TRBJ2-7|TRBV4-1|-|-
CASSQEVPYYEQYF
TGCGCCAGCAGCCAAGAAGTACCGTACTACGAGCAGTACTTC
>17|TRBJ1-5|TRBV19|-|-
CASSMNVGARWNQPQHF
TGTGCCAGTAGTATGAACGTAGGGGCCCGATGGAATCAGCCCCAGCATTTT
>15|TRBJ1-1|TRBV7-9|once|-
CAHQEGGLMNTEAFF
TGTGCCCACCAGGAGGGAGGGTTAATGAACACTGAAGCTTTCTTT
>13|TRBJ2-2|TRBV19|-|-
CASSMTGSGELFF
TGTGCCAGTAGTATGACGGGGTCCGGGGAGCTGTTTTTT
>12|TRBJ1-1|TRBV10-3|few|-
CAISGGGTEAFF
TGTGCCATCTCGGGGGGCGGCACTGAAGCTTTCTTT
>18|TRBJ2-6|TRBV28|-|TRBD1
CASSFGGQVGLGANVLTF
TGTGCCAGCAGTTTCGGGGGACAGGTTGGTCTGGGGGCCAACGTCCTGACTTTC
>16|TRBJ2-5|TRBV5-1|once|TRBD2
CASRVRIAGVTETQYF
TGCGCCAGCAGGGTTCGGATAGCGGGAGTAACAGAGACCCAGTACTTC
>14|TRBJ2-2|TRBV25-1|-|-
CASSVTSNTGELFF
TGTGCCAGCAGTGTTACTTCGAACACCGGGGAGCTGTTTTTT
>11|TRBJ2-7|TRBV25-1|medium-sized|-
CASSYDYEQYF
TGTGCCAGCAGCTACGACTACGAGCAGTACTTC
>14|TRBJ2-1|TRBV18|-|-
CASSPFPDNNEQFF
TGTGCCAGCTCCCCTTTCCCGGACAACAATGAGCAGTTCTTC
>15|TRBJ1-4|TRBV19|-|-
CASSDRTVGNEKLFF
TGTGCCAGTAGTGACCGGACGGTGGGTAATGAAAAACTGTTTTTT
>16|TRBJ1-6|TRBV28|-|TRBD1
CASSWDSEDTDSPLHF
TGTGCCAGCAGCTGGGACAGCGAAGATACTGATTCACCCCTCCACTTT
>11|TRBJ2-1|TRBV29-1|-|-
CSAVGRTEQFF
TGCAGCGCGGTAGGGAGGACTGAGCAGTTCTTC
>12|TRBJ2-7|TRBV19|-|-
CATADGTYEQYF
TGTGCCACGGCGGACGGAACCTACGAGCAGTACTTC
>13|TRBJ2-2|TRBV5-1|-|-
CASSLAEAGELFF
TGCGCCAGCAGCTTGGCCGAGGCCGGGGAGCTGTTTTTT
>13|TRBJ1-2|TRBV6-1|-|TRBD1
CASSLRTGDGYTF
TGTGCCAGCAGTTTGAGGACAGGGGATGGCTACACCTTC
>13|TRBJ2-3|TRBV2|-|-
CASSRTSTDTQYF
TGTGCCAGCAGCAGGACCAGCACAGATACGCAGTATTTT
>11|TRBJ1-2|TRBV25-1|once|-
CASNWGYGYTF
TGTGCCAGCAACTGGGGCTATGGCTACACCTTC
>13|TRBJ2-1|TRBV5-1|-|-
CASSLAIDRVPFF
TGCGCCAGCAGCTTGGCCATCGACAGAGTCCCGTTCTTC
>16|TRBJ2-5|TRBV7-2|-|TRBD2
CASSLGLSGREETQYF
TGTGCCAGCAGCTTAGGCCTTAGCGGGAGGGAAGAGACCCAGTACTTC
>12|TRBJ1-1|TRBV4-2|few|-
CASSQDRAEAFF
TGTGCCAGCAGCCAAGATCGGGCAGAAGCTTTCTTT
>13|TRBJ2-5|TRBV5-1|-|-
CASTGRTEETQYF
TGCGCCAGCACCGGACGAACTGAAGAGACCCAGTACTTC
>13|TRBJ2-3|TRBV9|-|-
CASSVAVADTQYF
TGTGCCAGCAGCGTAGCTGTGGCAGATACGCAGTATTTT
>16|TRBJ2-7|TRBV18|-|-
CASSLREANAFNEQYF
TGTGCCAGCTCACTCCGGGAAGCAAACGCATTCAACGAGCAGTACTTC
>14|TRBJ2-1|TRBV19|once|-
CASRGLGSYNEQFF
TGTGCCAGTAGAGGACTTGGCTCCTACAATGAGCAGTTCTTC
>11|TRBJ1-1|TRBV11-2|-|-
CASSRDTEAFF
TGTGCCAGCAGCCGAGACACTGAAGCTTTCTTT
>15|TRBJ2-5|TRBV11-3|-|TRBD1
CASSWGQGTQETQYF
TGTGCCAGCAGCTGGGGACAGGGGACCCAAGAGACCCAGTACTTC
>16|TRBJ2-1|TRBV27|-|-
CASSLGSGATYNEQFF
TGTGCCAGCAGTTTGGGGTCGGGAGCAACCTACAATGAGCAGTTCTTC
>14|TRBJ2-2|TRBV6-6|-|-
CASRTGTNTGELFF
TGTGCCAGCAGGACAGGAACGAACACCGGGGAGCTGTTTTTT
>14|TRBJ2-1|TRBV27|few|-
CASSLGAGYNEQFF
TGTGCCAGCAGTTTGGGAGCGGGTTACAATGAGCAGTTCTTC
>14|TRBJ1-1|TRBV27|-|TRBD1
CASSRRQGNTEAFF
TGTGCCAGCAGTCGGCGACAGGGAAACACTGAAGCTTTCTTT
>15|TRBJ2-5|TRBV28|medium-sized|TRBD2
CASSLSWGGAETQYF
TGTGCCAGCAGCTTATCCTGGGGGGGTGCGGAGACCCAGTACTTC
>15|TRBJ2-3|TRBV10-3|-|-
CAISARTGNTDTQYF
TGTGCCATCAGTGCACGGACTGGGAACACAGATACGCAGTATTTT
>14|TRBJ1-5|TRBV6-4|few|-
CASSEGVGNQPQHF
TGTGCCAGCAGTGAGGGGGTCGGCAATCAGCCCCAGCATTTT
>15|TRBJ2-1|TRBV10-2|once|TRBD2
CASSTSGRTDNEQFF
TGCGCCAGCAGTACTAGCGGGAGGACGGACAATGAGCAGTTCTTC
>12|TRBJ2-5|TRBV7-6|-|-
CASSSSGPTQYF
TGTGCCAGCAGTTCATCAGGCCCGACCCAGTACTTC
>13|TRBJ2-1|TRBV6-6|-|-
CASGAPPGNEQFF
TGTGCCAGCGGAGCGCCTCCCGGGAATGAGCAGTTCTTC
>11|TRBJ2-1|TRBV9|-|-
CASSVGIQQFF
TGTGCCAGCAGCGTAGGAATCCAGCAGTTCTTC
>14|TRBJ1-5|TRBV30|large|-
CAWGGEGGNQPQHF
TGTGCCTGGGGTGGGGAAGGAGGCAATCAGCCCCAGCATTTT